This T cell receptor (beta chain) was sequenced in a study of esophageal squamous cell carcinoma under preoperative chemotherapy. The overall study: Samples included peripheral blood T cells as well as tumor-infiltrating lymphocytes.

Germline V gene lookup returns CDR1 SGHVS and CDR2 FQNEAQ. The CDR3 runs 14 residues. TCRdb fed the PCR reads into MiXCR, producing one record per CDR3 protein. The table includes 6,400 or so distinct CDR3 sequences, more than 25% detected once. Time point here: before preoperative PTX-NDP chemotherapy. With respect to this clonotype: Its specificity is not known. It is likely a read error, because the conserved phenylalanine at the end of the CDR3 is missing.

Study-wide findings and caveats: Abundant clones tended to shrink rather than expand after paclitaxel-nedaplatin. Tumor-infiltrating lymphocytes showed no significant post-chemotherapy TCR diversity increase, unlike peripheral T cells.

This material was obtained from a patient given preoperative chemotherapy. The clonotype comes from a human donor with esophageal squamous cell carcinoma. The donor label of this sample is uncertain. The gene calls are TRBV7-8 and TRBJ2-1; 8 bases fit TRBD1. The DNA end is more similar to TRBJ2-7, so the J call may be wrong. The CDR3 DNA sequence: TGTGCGAGCAGCTTTTGGCAGGGGGCCGCCGAGCAGTACTTG. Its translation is CASSFWQGAAEQYL.